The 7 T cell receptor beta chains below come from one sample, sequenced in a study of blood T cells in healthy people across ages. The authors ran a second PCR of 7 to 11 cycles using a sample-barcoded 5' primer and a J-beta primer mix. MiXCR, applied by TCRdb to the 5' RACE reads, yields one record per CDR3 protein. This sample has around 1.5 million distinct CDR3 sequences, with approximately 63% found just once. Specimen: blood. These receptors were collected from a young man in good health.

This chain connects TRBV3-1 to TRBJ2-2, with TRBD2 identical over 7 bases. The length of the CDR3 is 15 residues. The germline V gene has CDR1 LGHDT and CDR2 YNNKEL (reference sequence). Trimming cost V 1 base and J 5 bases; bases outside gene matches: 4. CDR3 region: CASSQGGGVTGELFF. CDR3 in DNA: TGTGCCAGCAGCCAAGGGGGGGGAGTGACCGGGGAGCTGTTTTTT.

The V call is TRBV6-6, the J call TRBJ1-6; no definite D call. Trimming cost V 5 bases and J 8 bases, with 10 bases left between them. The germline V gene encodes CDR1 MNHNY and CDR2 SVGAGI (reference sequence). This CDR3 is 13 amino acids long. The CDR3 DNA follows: TGTGCCAGCAGTCCGGGGAGGGATTCACCCCTCCACTTT. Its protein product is CASSPGRDSPLHF.

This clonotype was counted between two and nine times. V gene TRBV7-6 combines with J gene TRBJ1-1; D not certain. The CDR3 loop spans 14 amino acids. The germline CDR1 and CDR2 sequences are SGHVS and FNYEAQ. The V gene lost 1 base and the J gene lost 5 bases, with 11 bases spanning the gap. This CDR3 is CASSLGLGETEAFF. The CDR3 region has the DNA TGTGCCAGCAGCTTAGGTCTCGGGGAGACTGAAGCTTTCTTT.

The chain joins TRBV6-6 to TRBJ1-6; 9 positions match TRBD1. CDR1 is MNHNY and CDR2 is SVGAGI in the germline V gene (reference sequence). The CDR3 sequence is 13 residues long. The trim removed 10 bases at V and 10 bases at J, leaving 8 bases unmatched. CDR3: CATKDRGESPLHF. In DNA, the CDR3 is TGTGCCACAAAGGACAGGGGAGAATCACCCCTCCACTTT.

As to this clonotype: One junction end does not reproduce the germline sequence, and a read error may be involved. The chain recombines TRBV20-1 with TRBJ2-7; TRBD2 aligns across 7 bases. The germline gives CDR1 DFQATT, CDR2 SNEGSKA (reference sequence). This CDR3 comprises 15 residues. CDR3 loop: CSARDFGGNSYKQYF. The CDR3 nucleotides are TGCAGTGCTAGAGATTTCGGGGGGAACTCCTACAAGCAGTACTTC.

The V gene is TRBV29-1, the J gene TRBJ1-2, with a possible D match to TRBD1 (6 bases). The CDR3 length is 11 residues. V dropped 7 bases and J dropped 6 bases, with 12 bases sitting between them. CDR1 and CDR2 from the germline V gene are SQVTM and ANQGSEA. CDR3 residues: CSGGGLDGYTF. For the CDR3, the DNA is TGCAGCGGAGGGGGTTTAGATGGCTACACCTTC.

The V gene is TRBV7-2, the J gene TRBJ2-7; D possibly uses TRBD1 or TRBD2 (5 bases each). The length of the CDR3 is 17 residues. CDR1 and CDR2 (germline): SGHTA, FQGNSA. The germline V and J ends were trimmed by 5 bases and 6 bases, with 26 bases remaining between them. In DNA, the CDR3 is TGTGCCAGCAGCCGCACATCGGGGCTTCAGGGAAGGGTCGAGCAGTACTTC. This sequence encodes CASSRTSGLQGRVEQYF.